This record looks at one T cell receptor beta chain sequence and its context. It has no known antigen specificity. Base quality data are lacking; no much larger clone is found one base away. TCRbeta CDR3 regions were amplified from genomic DNA by means of the immunoSEQ Assay, a bias-controlled multiplex PCR. Under the source paper's analysis protocol: Nucleated cell counts per sample were estimated from amplification of reference gene primers within the assay. Sequence reads were collapsed and filtered to measure the absolute abundance of every unique TCRbeta CDR3 rearrangement. For each sample, productive Simpson clonality was calculated as the square root of Simpson's diversity index across productive rearrangements. TCRdb mirrors the immuneACCESS table, restricted to in-frame sequences. Some clones are absent from its copies; in checked studies, under half trace to an unresolved V gene, and the reason for the others is unknown. V and J calls and clone size are given by that table; D and trimming were obtained from the DNA. The sample table contains about 280,000 clones; only one count was recorded for over 75% of them. Of the sample, roughly 9% falls within the top ten clones.

The sample originates from a study of blood T cell repertoires in COVID-19 (dated by TCRdb to the early 2020s). About the investigation overall: Samples covering the acute and convalescent phases of COVID-19 were provided by collaborators in the United States, Italy and Spain. The material from the prospective study consisted of cDNA or gDNA derived from T cells, B-cell-depleted T cells, or PBMCs. Deeply sampled blood TCRbeta repertoires from subjects exposed to, actively infected with, or recovered from COVID-19 were included in the dataset. The repertoires were released in a freely available public database meant as a resource for research on the immune response to SARS-CoV-2. The samples were drawn from two sources: the first 160 participants of the ongoing ImmuneRACE study, and 950 to 1,500 subjects contributed by 6 global collaborators. The sample metadata nearly always contained a de-identified subject ID, COVID-19 status, age in years and sex. Where available, HLA class I and class II types were obtained from metadata supplied by the sample provider rather than from assay-based typing.

Collaborating institutions collected whole blood in K2EDTA tubes following their own protocols. For TCRbeta analysis, collaborators shipped samples in one of three forms: frozen whole blood, isolated PBMCs, or DNA extracted from either of those sample types. Results the study describes overall, beyond this receptor: Clinical and demographic metadata were provided uncurated, with the amount varying by source and participant.

The sample was peripheral blood. The TCR was taken from a man between 18 and 29 years old with active or convalescent COVID-19.

Here the CDR3 is given as CASRLTGQGLMNTEAFF. The sequenced DNA: TGCGCCAGCAGACTAACGGGACAGGGGCTGATGAACACTGAAGCTTTCTTT. Recombination linked TRBV5-1 to TRBJ1-1; 10 bases in between match TRBD1. There are 17 amino acids in the CDR3, from cysteine to phenylalanine inclusive. The only DNA kept is the CDR3, 51 bases in frame from the first base. CDR1 and CDR2 are read off the germline V gene as SGHRS and YFSETQ. Trimming leaves V shorter by 5 bases and J shorter by 0 bases, with the junction holding 10 bases beyond the gene matches.